Below, 9 T cell receptor beta chains from the same sample are listed, as sequenced in a study of cytomegalovirus exposure and HLA in healthy donors. PCR involved 60 Vbeta and 13 Jbeta primers. The method was immunoSEQ multiplex PCR; TCRdb's version includes in-frame clones alone and lacks a portion of them. The profile shows 70,000 to 100,000 clones, around 82% of them singletons. Sequencing was done on a sample of PBMCs. Source of these receptors: a man between 18 and 35 years old in good health and CMV-seronegative.

This chain uses TRBV25-1 with TRBJ2-5; a weak D match, TRBD2 (7 bases). The CDR3 totals 15 residues. The germline V gene encodes CDR1 MGHDK and CDR2 SYGVNS. Trimming left V 5 bases short and J 5 bases short, with 18 bases between. Written as DNA, the CDR3 is TGTGCCAGCAGTCCCCCGGGGGGCACGGGGGAGACCCAGTACTTC. It encodes CASSPPGGTGETQYF.

The chain is built from TRBV27 and TRBJ2-1, with 9 bases identical to TRBD2. The CDR3 extends over 15 amino acids. Germline trimming cut 2 bases from V and 4 bases from J; bases unmatched to any gene: 3. CDR1 and CDR2 (germline): MNHEY, SMNVEV (reference sequence). The CDR3 reads CASSLMAGGYNEQFF. The CDR3 nucleotides read TGTGCCAGCAGTTTAATGGCGGGGGGGTACAATGAGCAGTTCTTC.

The V call is TRBV27, the J call TRBJ1-2; possibly TRBD1 for D (5 bases). This CDR3 contains 14 residues. Germline-derived CDR1 and CDR2 are MNHEY and SMNVEV (reference sequence). Trimming left V 2 bases short and J 4 bases short, with 11 bases between. The CDR3 sequence is CASSLRGAFYGYTF. The CDR3 nucleotides read TGTGCCAGCAGTTTAAGGGGCGCGTTCTATGGCTACACCTTC.

The chain joins TRBV10-3 to TRBJ2-3, with TRBD2 matching over 15 bases. This CDR3 is built from 17 residues. Unmatched junction bases numbered 4, after V lost 4 bases and J lost 2 bases. The V gene's germline CDR1 is ENHRY and CDR2 SYGVKD. For the CDR3, the DNA is TGTGCCATCAGTGCCGGGACTAGCGGGGGGAACACAGATACGCAGTATTTT. This encodes CAISAGTSGGNTDTQYF.

The CDR3 nucleotides are TGTGCCAGCAGTTACTCAGAGTTCGGTACGCAGTATTTT. Protein product: CASSYSEFGTQYF. The V gene is TRBV6-5, the J gene TRBJ2-3; D unresolved. Germline V gives CDR1 MNHEY, CDR2 SVGAGI. The CDR3 is 13 residues long. V shed 0 bases and J shed 8 bases, with 9 bases lying between them.

The rearrangement uses TRBV6-6 and TRBJ2-7; no clear D gene. Per the germline V gene, CDR1 is MNHNY and CDR2 is SVGAGI (reference sequence). V was clipped by 0 bases and J by 3 bases, with 6 bases between them. The CDR3 totals 13 residues. CDR3 nucleotides: TGTGCCAGCAGTTACTCTTCCAGCTACGAGCAGTACTTC. The encoded protein is CASSYSSSYEQYF.

The DNA of the CDR3 is TGTGCCAGCAGCCAACCGGGACAGGGGGGGAACTATGGCTACACCTTC. This translates into CASSQPGQGGNYGYTF. The rearrangement joins TRBV14 to TRBJ1-2; 11 bases are shared with TRBD1. Trimming cost V 2 bases and J 2 bases; bases outside gene matches: 4. The germline gives CDR1 SGHDN, CDR2 FVKESK. This CDR3 contains 16 residues. Using reference TRBV14 and TRBJ1-2 for the parts outside the CDR3, the full variable domain is EAGVTQFPSHSVIEKGQTVTLRCDPISGHDNLYWYRRVMGKEIKFLLHFVKESKQDESGMPNNRFLAERTGGTYSTLKVQPAELEDSGVYFCASSQPGQGGNYGYTFGSGTRLTVV.

The gene calls are TRBV19 and TRBJ1-1, with D uncertain. CDR1 LNHDA and CDR2 SQIVND come from the germline V gene (reference sequence). Deletions cut 3 bases from V and 5 bases from J, with 13 bases between. The CDR3 is 14 residues long. The CDR3 sequence: CASSIYPSRTEAFF. The CDR3 bases are TGTGCCAGTAGTATCTACCCTTCGAGGACTGAAGCTTTCTTT.

The genes are TRBV4-1 and TRBJ1-6; D is unclear. Germline CDR1 reads MGHRA; CDR2 reads YSYEKL. The V and J ends lost 2 bases and 10 bases respectively, with 12 bases between them. CDR3 length: 14 amino acids. The DNA of the CDR3 is TGCGCCAGCAGCCAACAAGAGGGCCTATCACCCCTCCACTTT. The encoded protein is CASSQQEGLSPLHF.